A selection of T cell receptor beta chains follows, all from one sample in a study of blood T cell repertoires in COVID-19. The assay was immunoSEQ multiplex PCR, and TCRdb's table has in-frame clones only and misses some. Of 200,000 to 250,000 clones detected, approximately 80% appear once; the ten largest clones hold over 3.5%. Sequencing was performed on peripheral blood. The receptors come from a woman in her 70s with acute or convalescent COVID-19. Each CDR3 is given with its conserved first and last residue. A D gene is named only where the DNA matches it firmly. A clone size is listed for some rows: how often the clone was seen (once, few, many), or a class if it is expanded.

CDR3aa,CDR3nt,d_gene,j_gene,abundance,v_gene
CASSLNINRGENGYTF,TGTGCCAGCAGCTTAAATATTAACAGGGGGGAGAATGGCTACACCTTC,TRBD1,TRBJ1-2,.,TRBV7-2
CAWRGAGPNSPLHF,TGTGCCTGGAGAGGGGCAGGGCCCAATTCACCCCTCCACTTT,.,TRBJ1-6,few,TRBV30
CASSEQGSGAGQPQHF,TGTGCCAGCAGTGAGCAGGGGTCAGGTGCCGGTCAGCCCCAGCATTTT,.,TRBJ1-5,.,TRBV6-1
CASSSPADYQETQYF,TGTGCCAGCAGCAGCCCGGCGGACTACCAAGAGACCCAGTACTTC,.,TRBJ2-5,.,TRBV6-2/TRBV6-3
CASSGQGQTNYGYTF,TGTGCCAGCAGCGGACAGGGACAAACTAACTATGGCTACACCTTC,TRBD1,TRBJ1-2,.,TRBV28
CAILHAGTEGYGYTF,TGTGCCATCTTACACGCCGGGACTGAGGGCTATGGCTACACCTTC,.,TRBJ1-2,.,TRBV28
CASSPGTGGGEFETQYF,TGTGCCAGCAGCCCTGGGACAGGGGGCGGCGAGTTTGAGACCCAGTACTTC,TRBD1,TRBJ2-5,.,TRBV5-4
CASSQGRRGETQYF,TGCGCCAGCAGCCAAGGGAGGCGGGGAGAGACCCAGTACTTC,.,TRBJ2-5,once,TRBV4-3
CASSLGGFNTEAFF,TGTGCCAGCAGTTTAGGAGGATTCAACACTGAAGCTTTCTTT,.,TRBJ1-1,.,TRBV28
CASSLLPGNNEKLFF,TGCGCCAGCAGCTTGCTCCCGGGTAATAATGAAAAACTGTTTTTT,.,TRBJ1-4,.,TRBV5-1
CASSEGQMQNSPLHF,TGCGCCAGCAGTGAGGGACAGATGCAAAATTCACCCCTCCACTTT,.,TRBJ1-6,.,TRBV10-2